Listed below are T cell receptor beta chains from one sample, sequenced in a study of cytomegalovirus exposure and HLA in healthy donors. Repertoires were generated with immunoSEQ multiplex PCR, while TCRdb's copy carries only in-frame clones and drops some. Counted here are 110,000 or so clones, approximately 88% occurring once; the ten biggest clones make up 1.5% to 2%. The sample consisted of PBMCs. The receptors were gathered from a young man in good health and CMV-seronegative. CDR3s include the opening cysteine and the closing phenylalanine or tryptophan. The D gene is left open where the match is weak. Part of the rows lack a size; the others show once, few, many or a class for expanded clones.

d_gene	len	abundance	v_gene	j_gene	CDR3nt	CDR3aa
TRBD1	17	NA	TRBV5-1	TRBJ2-2	TGCGCCAGCAGCGTACGGGACAGGGGGCGTACGACCGGGGAGCTGTTTTTT	CASSVRDRGRTTGELFF
TRBD1	15	NA	TRBV6-6	TRBJ2-7	TGTGCCAGCAGCCCGACAGGGATGAGCTCCTACGAGCAGTACTTC	CASSPTGMSSYEQYF
TRBD1	15	NA	TRBV28	TRBJ1-1	TGTGCCAGCAGTCCCCTGGGACAGGGGCACACTGAAGCTTTCTTT	CASSPLGQGHTEAFF
TRBD1	13	NA	TRBV18	TRBJ2-7	TGTGCCAGTCGGACACGACAGGGCGACGAGCAGTACTTC	CASRTRQGDEQYF
NA	11	once	TRBV29-1	TRBJ2-7	TGCAGCGTGGTAGTTGTTAACGAGCAGTACTTC	CSVVVVNEQYF
TRBD1	14	NA	TRBV30	TRBJ1-5	TGTGCCTGGAGTTTGGGACAGGGCAATCAGCCCCAGCATTTT	CAWSLGQGNQPQHF
NA	14	NA	TRBV28	TRBJ1-2	TGTGCCAGCACTGAGGACCGGGAAGAGTATGGCTACACCTTC	CASTEDREEYGYTF
TRBD2	17	NA	TRBV7-6	TRBJ2-1	TGTGCCAGCAGCTTAGAGTTGGGCGGGAGGGAATACAATGAGCAGTTCTTC	CASSLELGGREYNEQFF
NA	15	NA	TRBV5-4	TRBJ2-4	TGTGCCAGCAGCTTTATCGGGGGTGGGAAAAACATTCAGTACTTC	CASSFIGGGKNIQYF
NA	16	NA	TRBV5-1	TRBJ1-1	TGCGCCAGCAGCCTAAAACCCAGGGAAAAGAACACTGAAGCTTTCTTT	CASSLKPREKNTEAFF
TRBD1	15	NA	TRBV5-1	TRBJ2-7	TGCGCCAGCAGCTCCCCGGGACAGGGGCTTTACGAGCAGTACTTC	CASSSPGQGLYEQYF
TRBD1	18	few	TRBV7-6	TRBJ1-5	TGTGCCAGCAGCTTAGCCCCAGGGACAGGGGTTTTCAATCAGCCCCAGCATTTT	CASSLAPGTGVFNQPQHF
NA	13	NA	TRBV7-7	TRBJ1-1	TGTGCCAGCAGCCAGGGCTTCGACACTGAAGCTTTCTTT	CASSQGFDTEAFF
TRBD1	14	NA	TRBV7-8	TRBJ2-7	TGTGCCAGCAGCTTTCGGACAGGGACCTACGAGCAGTACTTC	CASSFRTGTYEQYF
TRBD2	16	NA	TRBV11-3	TRBJ2-3	TGTGCCAGCAGCCCAAACGGGGGGGCCAGCACAGATACGCAGTATTTT	CASSPNGGASTDTQYF
NA	11	NA	TRBV6-1	TRBJ1-5	TGTGCCAGCAAACAGGTAACACCCCAGCATTTT	CASKQVTPQHF
NA	15	NA	TRBV5-1	TRBJ1-2	TGCGCCAGCAGCTTGGGTGACATGCATAACTATGGCTACACCTTC	CASSLGDMHNYGYTF
NA	14	NA	TRBV7-6	TRBJ1-1	TGTGCCAGCAGCCCCCAAACACAGAACACTGAAGCTTTCTTT	CASSPQTQNTEAFF
TRBD2	19	NA	TRBV6-4	TRBJ2-3	TGTGCCAGCAGTGACAAGGAAATACGAGCTAGCGGGAGGACAGATACGCAGTATTTT	CASSDKEIRASGRTDTQYF
TRBD1	16	NA	TRBV4-1	TRBJ1-6	TGCGCCAGCAGCCAAGGCCGGGACAGGAATAATTCACCCCTCCACTTT	CASSQGRDRNNSPLHF
NA	14	NA	TRBV7-9	TRBJ2-1	TGTGCCAGCAGCTTAGCCAAACGCGGGGACGAGCAGTTCTTC	CASSLAKRGDEQFF
TRBD1	18	NA	TRBV27	TRBJ1-5	TGTGCCAGCAGTCAGGACAGGGGCCGCTGGGGCAATCCGGTACCCCAGCATTTT	CASSQDRGRWGNPVPQHF
TRBD1	15	NA	TRBV5-4	TRBJ2-1	TGTGCCAGCAGCCCCGGGACAGGGTTTTCAAATGAGCAGTTCTTC	CASSPGTGFSNEQFF
NA	15	NA	TRBV5-1	TRBJ2-2	TGCGCCAGCAGTAGTAGGGTTGGGAGCACCGGGGAGCTGTTTTTT	CASSSRVGSTGELFF
TRBD1	13	NA	TRBV19	TRBJ2-7	TGTGCCAAGGACAGGGGGCACCTCTTGGAGCAGTACTTC	CAKDRGHLLEQYF
TRBD1	14	NA	TRBV7-6	TRBJ1-2	TGTGCCAGCAGCTTATCCGGACAGGGGAGCGGCTACACCTTC	CASSLSGQGSGYTF
TRBD1	13	NA	TRBV29-1	TRBJ2-3	TGCAGCGTCTGGACAGGGAGCACAGATACGCAGTATTTT	CSVWTGSTDTQYF
NA	15	NA	TRBV10-3	TRBJ2-2	TGTGCCATCAGTGCCTCGGGACACAACACCGGGGAGCTGTTTTTT	CAISASGHNTGELFF
NA	14	NA	TRBV11-3	TRBJ2-6	TGTGCCAGCAGCTTAGACGCTGGGGCCAACGTCCTGACTTTC	CASSLDAGANVLTF
NA	12	NA	TRBV7-8	TRBJ1-5	TGTGCCAGCAAAACGACCGGGGGGCCCCAGCATTTT	CASKTTGGPQHF
NA	17	NA	TRBV7-2	TRBJ2-2	TGTGCCAGCAGCTTAGTTCGCGGGTTTGTAACCACCGGGGAGCTGTTTTTT	CASSLVRGFVTTGELFF
NA	16	NA	TRBV5-1	TRBJ2-3	TGCGCCAGCAGCCAGGGGGGCATAGGGGGCCCAGATACGCAGTATTTT	CASSQGGIGGPDTQYF
NA	12	NA	TRBV5-1	TRBJ1-1	TGCGCCAGCAGCCAGGGGAACACTGAAGCTTTCTTT	CASSQGNTEAFF
TRBD1	15	NA	TRBV4-2	TRBJ1-2	TGTGCCAGCAGCCAGACGCAGGGGGCCGGCTATGGCTACACCTTC	CASSQTQGAGYGYTF
TRBD2	15	once	TRBV5-1	TRBJ2-1	TGCGCCAGCTCTGATACTAGCGGGAGTATAAATGAGCAGTTCTTC	CASSDTSGSINEQFF
NA	13	NA	TRBV11-2	TRBJ2-5	TGTGCCAGCAGCTTCCAGGTCATGGAGACCCAGTACTTC	CASSFQVMETQYF
TRBD1	12	few	TRBV27	TRBJ2-7	TGTGCCCACCGGGACAGGGGGCACGAGCAGTACTTC	CAHRDRGHEQYF
TRBD2	15	NA	TRBV6-1	TRBJ2-1	TGTGCCAGCAGTGGTCGTCGGGGGGGGCCAAATGAGCAGTTCTTC	CASSGRRGGPNEQFF
NA	13	NA	TRBV19	TRBJ2-3	TGTGCCAGCCGAGATTTCGCGGCAGATACGCAGTATTTT	CASRDFAADTQYF
TRBD1	15	once	TRBV18	TRBJ1-2	TGTGCCAGCTCACCAAGGACAGGGGACTCCTATGGCTACACCTTC	CASSPRTGDSYGYTF
NA	12	NA	TRBV6-1	TRBJ2-7	TGTGCCAGCAGTGAACCAACCTACGAGCAGTACTTC	CASSEPTYEQYF
NA	15	NA	TRBV5-1	TRBJ2-2	TGCGCCAGCAGCCGCGGACACCGGGACACCGGGGAGCTGTTTTTT	CASSRGHRDTGELFF
TRBD1	15	NA	TRBV5-6	TRBJ1-2	TGTGCCAGCAGCTTGCCGGACAGGGCGCACTATGGCTACACCTTC	CASSLPDRAHYGYTF
TRBD2	15	NA	TRBV2	TRBJ2-7	TGTGCCAGCAGGAGGGCTAGCGGGGGCTCCTACGAGCAGTACTTC	CASRRASGGSYEQYF
NA	15	NA	TRBV6-5	TRBJ2-1	TGTGCCAGCAGTTACTCGGATTTAGAGGACAATGAGCAGTTCTTC	CASSYSDLEDNEQFF
TRBD2	15	NA	TRBV6-4	TRBJ2-1	TGTGCCAGCAGTTTGCGCCCTAGCGGGTACAATGAGCAGTTCTTC	CASSLRPSGYNEQFF
NA	13	NA	TRBV6-1	TRBJ1-1	TGTGCCAGCAGCGCCGGTAGGGGCACTGAAGCTTTCTTT	CASSAGRGTEAFF
NA	12	few	TRBV2	TRBJ1-5	TGTGCCAGCAGTGTCCCCCTCCAGCCCCAGCATTTT	CASSVPLQPQHF
NA	13	few	TRBV2	TRBJ2-5	TGTGCCAGCAGCAGGAACAGGGAAGAGACCCAGTACTTC	CASSRNREETQYF
TRBD1	14	NA	TRBV7-9	TRBJ1-1	TGTGCCAGTCGAGGGACAGGGAGGAACACTGAAGCTTTCTTT	CASRGTGRNTEAFF
TRBD2	16	NA	TRBV7-8	TRBJ2-2	TGTGCCAGCAGCCGCCGAAGAGCGGGAGTCATCGGGGAGCTGTTTTTT	CASSRRRAGVIGELFF